The clone carrying this T cell receptor beta chain has at least ten counts. Its target is not known. The data originate from a study of CD8 T cells in ankylosing spondylitis. Study conclusions and caveats: Relatively rare in peripheral blood, disease-linked clones were also CD8+. Reported data indicate significant enrichment of disease-linked clones within matched ankylosing spondylitis synovial fluid. Some motif variants had been reported before (in reactive arthritis synovial fluid and blood).

The V gene's germline CDR1 is SGHRS and CDR2 YFSETQ. The CDR3 contains 14 residues. Trimming shortened V by 0 bases and J by 7 bases, and 11 bases separated the two germline ends. Each TCR beta library was made by quantitative 5'-RACE that incorporated molecular barcodes. TCRdb used MiXCR to reprocess the 5' RACE reads, holding one entry per CDR3 protein. This table holds approximately 69,000 distinct CDR3 sequences, 5.3% found once. Sequenced sample: blood, either unsorted or a sorted T cell fraction (not recorded which). The source is a male donor with ankylosing spondylitis or in good health (not recorded which). The J gene is TRBJ1-5, the V gene TRBV5-1; D remains unclear. In DNA form, the CDR3 reads TGCGCCAGCAGCTTGGCGGGGAGAGGACAGCCCCAGCATTTT. This gives the protein CASSLAGRGQPQHF.